This TCR beta chain was documented in a study of T cell repertoires in cytomegalovirus infection. In TCRdb, the reads were re-called with MiXCR into one record per CDR3 protein. The sample holds a few hundred thousand distinct CDR3 sequences, approximately 9.2% seen once. This CDR3 has 14 amino acids. V shed 6 bases, J shed 5 bases, and the junction held 11 bases outside the gene matches. CDR1 is SQVTM, CDR2 ANQGSEA, per germline. This chain links TRBV29-1 with TRBJ1-1, with 8 nucleotides matching TRBD1. Source material: PBMCs. The TCR was taken from a human donor in good health (CMV status not recorded). Some clones in this sample may be carry-over from other donors' samples. CDR3 nucleotides: TGCAGCGTGCGACCCACAGGGGGAGGAACTGAAGCTTTCTTT. Translated, it gives CSVRPTGGGTEAFF.